A selection of T cell receptor beta chains follows, all from one sample in a study of blood T cells in healthy people across ages. TCRdb ran MiXCR on the 5' RACE reads and lists one entry per CDR3 protein. This table has 1.5 million to 2 million distinct CDR3 sequences, 28% appearing once. The sample comprised blood. The receptors stem from a young woman in good health. CDR3s include the opening cysteine and the closing phenylalanine or tryptophan. Each record gives: clone size, CDR3 length, D gene, V gene, J gene, CDR3 protein, CDR3 DNA. A D gene is named only where the DNA matches it firmly. The size field is filled for only some rows; it gives once, few, many or a size class.

size: NA; length: 15; D: TRBD1; V: TRBV5-1; J: TRBJ1-5; CDR3: CASSLDGQGNQPQHF; DNA: TGCGCCAGCAGCTTGGATGGACAGGGCAATCAGCCCCAGCATTTT
size: NA; length: 13; D: NA; V: TRBV29-1; J: TRBJ2-3; CDR3: CSVERRPTDTQYF; DNA: TGCAGCGTTGAAAGGCGGCCCACAGATACGCAGTATTTT
size: few; length: 15; D: NA; V: TRBV9; J: TRBJ2-1; CDR3: CASSASRGQANEQFF; DNA: TGTGCCAGCAGCGCCTCACGGGGGCAGGCCAATGAGCAGTTCTTC
size: NA; length: 17; D: NA; V: TRBV5-1; J: TRBJ2-6; CDR3: CASSLAGASPGANVLTF; DNA: TGCGCCAGCAGCTTGGCAGGAGCTAGCCCTGGGGCCAACGTCCTGACTTTC
size: NA; length: 13; D: TRBD2; V: TRBV2; J: TRBJ2-3; CDR3: CARSSGLTDTQYF; DNA: TGTGCCAGATCTAGCGGGCTCACAGATACGCAGTATTTT
size: many; length: 11; D: NA; V: TRBV20-1; J: TRBJ2-5; CDR3: CSASSEETQYF; DNA: TGCAGTGCTAGTAGCGAAGAGACCCAGTACTTC
size: few; length: 13; D: NA; V: TRBV3-1; J: TRBJ1-2; CDR3: CASSQERRPSYTF; DNA: TGTGCCAGCAGCCAAGAAAGGAGGCCCAGCTACACCTTC
size: NA; length: 17; D: NA; V: TRBV7-9; J: TRBJ1-5; CDR3: CASSLLTGPVSNQPQHF; DNA: TGTGCCAGCAGCTTGCTTACAGGGCCGGTAAGCAATCAGCCCCAGCATTTT
size: many; length: 10; D: NA; V: TRBV6-5; J: TRBJ2-4; CDR3: CARVGRTQYF; DNA: TGTGCCAGAGTCGGGCGGACACAGTACTTC
size: few; length: 14; D: NA; V: TRBV5-4; J: TRBJ1-5; CDR3: CASSARGEDQPQHF; DNA: TGTGCCAGCAGCGCCCGAGGGGAGGATCAGCCCCAGCATTTT
size: NA; length: 16; D: NA; V: TRBV2; J: TRBJ2-2; CDR3: CASSEPRDQPTGELFF; DNA: TGTGCCAGCAGTGAACCCAGGGATCAACCCACCGGGGAGCTGTTTTTT
size: NA; length: 13; D: NA; V: TRBV18; J: TRBJ1-5; CDR3: CASSPEQIQPQHF; DNA: TGTGCCAGCTCACCAGAACAAATTCAACCCCAGCATTTT
size: NA; length: 13; D: NA; V: TRBV4-2; J: TRBJ2-5; CDR3: CASSQDPSTTAYF; DNA: TGTGCCAGCAGCCAAGACCCTTCTACCACCGCGTACTTC
size: few; length: 14; D: TRBD1; V: TRBV12-3/TRBV12-4; J: TRBJ1-2; CDR3: CASRGQGAGYGYTF; DNA: TGTGCCAGCAGGGGACAGGGGGCTGGCTATGGCTACACCTTC
size: many; length: 15; D: NA; V: TRBV11-1; J: TRBJ2-5; CDR3: CASKSQGLGGETQYF; DNA: TGTGCCAGCAAATCACAGGGACTGGGGGGAGAGACCCAGTACTTC